The sequence of this TCR beta chain was determined in a study of blood T cell repertoires in COVID-19. At the level of the study: PBMCs, B-cell-depleted T cells, or T cells were the source of the cDNA or gDNA that made up the material.

Some clones are missing from TCRdb's copy, which holds only in-frame ones; the method was immunoSEQ multiplex PCR. The data show some 79,000 clones, about 89% seen once. The CDR3 runs to 15 residues. Germline CDR1 reads MNHNS; CDR2 reads SASEGT. Trimming shortened V by 3 bases and J by 2 bases, and 11 bases separated the two germline ends. This TCR was recovered from an older man with active or convalescent COVID-19. This chain uses TRBV6-1 with TRBJ2-4, with D tentatively TRBD2 (5 bases). Material: peripheral blood. Here the CDR3 reads CASSETSGTKNIQYF. The DNA for the CDR3 is TGTGCCAGCAGTGAGACCTCCGGGACCAAAAACATTCAGTACTTC.